One sample yielded the 12 T cell receptor beta chains listed below, sequenced in a study of STAT5B mutations in CD4+ large granular lymphocyte leukemia. Using immunoSEQ multiplex PCR, the repertoire was profiled, and TCRdb retains in-frame clones only, with some absent. The sample yields about 37,000 clones, 70% to 90% seen once. Input material: CD4+ T cells from blood buffy coats. These receptors all come from a human donor in good health.

The V gene is TRBV10-3, the J gene TRBJ2-7, with TRBD1 matching 8 bases. Germline V CDR1 and CDR2: ENHRY, SYGVKD. Trimming removed 3 bases from V and 9 bases from J; junction bases left unmatched: 10. The CDR3 contains 14 residues. The DNA for the CDR3 is TGTGCCATCAGTGACGCCGACAGGGGATATCGGCAGTACTTC. This gives the protein CAISDADRGYRQYF.

The J gene is TRBJ2-5, the V gene TRBV5-1; a possible D gene is TRBD2 (6 bases). Trimming cost V 7 bases and J 5 bases, with 15 bases left between them. Germline CDR1 SGHRS, CDR2 YFSETQ. CDR3 length: 13 amino acids. The CDR3, as DNA: TGCGCCAGCGCCGGGAGCCCCGGCGAGACCCAGTACTTC. This gives the protein CASAGSPGETQYF.

This sequence joins TRBV27 and TRBJ2-7; D is unresolved. Germline CDR1 reads MNHEY; CDR2 reads SMNVEV (reference sequence). This CDR3 comprises 15 residues. Trimming left V 1 base short and J 0 bases short, with 10 bases between. The CDR3 coding sequence is TGTGCCAGCAGTTTATATGGGTGGAGCTCCTACGAGCAGTACTTC. Translated, it gives CASSLYGWSSYEQYF.

The chain uses TRBV29-1 and TRBJ2-7, with D possibly matching TRBD2 (5 bases). The V end was cut by 5 bases, the J end by 6 bases, with 17 bases between. This CDR3 spans 13 amino acids. Looked up from germline, CDR1 is SQVTM and CDR2 is ANQGSEA. Written as DNA, the CDR3 is TGCAGCGTTTACGGACTTGCCGGGCGCGAGCAGTACTTC. It codes for CSVYGLAGREQYF.

This chain connects TRBV6-6 to TRBJ1-1, with D possibly being TRBD1 (5 bases). The CDR3 length is 14 residues. Germline V lookup: CDR1 MNHNY, CDR2 SVGAGI (reference sequence). Trimming cost V 7 bases and J 1 base, with 13 bases left between them. CDR3 DNA: TGTGCCAGCACCTACGGGACGCAGAACACTGAAGCTTTCTTT. It is translated as CASTYGTQNTEAFF.

The chain recombines TRBV5-6 with TRBJ1-1; 9 bases are shared with TRBD1. The CDR3 length is 16 residues. V gave up 4 bases and J gave up 0 bases; unmatched junction bases: 7. Germline CDR1 reads SGHDT; CDR2 reads YYEEEE. This CDR3 is CASSGGTGTMNTEAFF. DNA of the CDR3: TGTGCCAGCAGCGGCGGGACAGGGACCATGAACACTGAAGCTTTCTTT.

V is TRBV10-3 and J is TRBJ1-1, with 7 bases matching TRBD1. The length of the CDR3 is 16 residues. J gave up 0 bases and V 0 bases, and 4 bases lay outside the gene matches. Germline V gene lookup returns CDR1 ENHRY and CDR2 SYGVKD. CDR3 in DNA: TGTGCCATCAGTGAGTCGGGGACAGAGATGAACACTGAAGCTTTCTTT. It translates to CAISESGTEMNTEAFF.

The chain links TRBV7-3 to TRBJ1-2, with TRBD1 as a possible D gene (6 bases). There are 15 residues in the CDR3. Germline V lookup: CDR1 SGHTA, CDR2 FQGTGA. Between the trimmed V and J ends, which lost 2 bases and 1 base, there was a span of 11 bases. The CDR3 nucleotides are TGTGCCAGCAGCTTAGTAGGGGGAAGTAACTATGGCTACACCTTC. It yields the protein CASSLVGGSNYGYTF.

The genes are TRBV7-2 and TRBJ2-7, with D possibly called TRBD1 or TRBD2 (5 bases each). The V gene lost 2 bases and the J gene lost 13 bases, with 15 bases spanning the gap. CDR1 is SGHTA and CDR2 is FQGNSA in the germline V gene. This CDR3 is built from 12 residues. The CDR3 protein is CASSLRAQGPYF. DNA for the CDR3: TGTGCCAGCAGCTTAAGAGCGCAGGGACCCTACTTC.

CDR3 DNA: TGTGCCAGCAGTTTATTCGAGGGCAGCACAGATACGCAGTATTTT. Its protein product is CASSLFEGSTDTQYF. The V call is TRBV28, the J call TRBJ2-3; a possible D gene is TRBD2 (5 bases). Per germline, CDR1 MDHEN and CDR2 SYDVKM. The CDR3 is made up of 15 amino acids. With 1 base removed from V and 0 bases from J, the gap between germline ends came to 8 bases. The variable domain in full, completed from reference TRBV28 and TRBJ2-3, reads DVKVTQSSRYLVKRTGEKVFLECVQDMDHENMFWYRQDPGLGLRLIYFSYDVKMKEKGDIPEGYSVSREKKERFSLILESASTNQTSMYLCASSLFEGSTDTQYFGPGTRLTVL.

This clone was detected a few times. The V call is TRBV14, the J call TRBJ2-1; D gene ambiguous. V was pared by 4 bases and J by 4 bases, with 8 bases between. This CDR3 comprises 13 residues. CDR1 and CDR2 (germline): SGHDN, FVKESK. The CDR3 reads CASSRTQYNEQFF. CDR3 coding DNA: TGTGCCAGCAGCCGGACGCAATACAATGAGCAGTTCTTC.

Only one count was recorded for this clone. V is TRBV5-1 and J is TRBJ2-7; 10 positions match TRBD2. V dropped 5 bases and J dropped 3; count of bases not matched to a gene: 11. This CDR3 has 16 residues. CDR1 SGHRS and CDR2 YFSETQ come from the germline V gene. The CDR3 region is CASREIAGGLNYEQYF. DNA of the CDR3: TGCGCCAGCAGAGAAATAGCGGGAGGATTAAACTACGAGCAGTACTTC.